The rows below give T cell receptor beta chains drawn from one sample of a study of cytomegalovirus exposure and HLA in healthy donors. TCRdb keeps only in-frame clones here, not all; method: immunoSEQ multiplex PCR. This table holds under 110,000 clones, approximately 76% found once. Sequencing used PBMCs. These receptor sequences come from a man aged 35 to 55 in good health and CMV-seronegative. CDR3s include the opening cysteine and the closing phenylalanine or tryptophan. A D gene is named only where the DNA matches it firmly. Part of the rows lack a size; the others show once, few, many or a class for expanded clones.

clone size	J gene	CDR3 length	D gene	V gene	CDR3 protein	CDR3 DNA
NA	TRBJ1-3	19	TRBD1	TRBV7-3	CASSLEVWDRGAWGNTIYF	TGTGCCAGCAGCTTAGAGGTTTGGGACAGGGGAGCGTGGGGAAACACCATATATTTT
NA	TRBJ2-7	15	NA	TRBV5-4	CASSNFRGIGHEQYF	TGTGCCAGCAGCAACTTCAGGGGAATAGGACACGAGCAGTACTTC
NA	TRBJ1-6	15	NA	TRBV7-3	CASSLGGAGNSPLHF	TGTGCCAGCAGCTTGGGAGGGGCAGGGAATTCACCCCTCCACTTT
NA	TRBJ1-5	16	TRBD1	TRBV5-1	CASSLGFTGGNQPQHF	TGCGCCAGCAGCTTGGGCTTCACAGGGGGCAATCAGCCCCAGCATTTT
NA	TRBJ2-7	15	TRBD1	TRBV6-1	CASSGPGQGSYEQYF	TGTGCCAGCAGTGGACCGGGACAGGGGTCCTACGAGCAGTACTTC
NA	TRBJ1-2	14	NA	TRBV6-5	CASSYQEANYGYTF	TGTGCCAGCAGTTACCAGGAGGCGAACTATGGCTACACCTTC
NA	TRBJ1-5	13	NA	TRBV6-5	CASSWASNQPQHF	TGTGCCAGCAGTTGGGCTTCTAATCAGCCCCAGCATTTT
NA	TRBJ1-1	16	NA	TRBV6-5	CASSSPVYAGNTEAFF	TGTGCCAGCAGTTCCCCCGTTTACGCGGGGAACACTGAAGCTTTCTTT
NA	TRBJ1-1	16	NA	TRBV16	CASSPRAGDMNTEAFF	TGTGCCAGCAGCCCCCGGGCAGGGGATATGAACACTGAAGCTTTCTTT
NA	TRBJ2-2	15	NA	TRBV23-1	CASSQSPGHTGELFF	TGCGCCAGCAGTCAATCGCCCGGTCACACCGGGGAGCTGTTTTTT
NA	TRBJ2-1	15	TRBD1	TRBV9	CASSAGGSSYNEQFF	TGTGCCAGCAGCGCAGGGGGAAGCTCCTACAATGAGCAGTTCTTC
NA	TRBJ2-4	17	TRBD2	TRBV7-2	CASSPNSGGAPENIQYF	TGTGCCAGCAGCCCAAATAGCGGGGGGGCCCCTGAAAACATTCAGTACTTC
NA	TRBJ1-2	15	TRBD1	TRBV6-4	CASSPASDRFYGYTF	TGTGCCAGCAGTCCAGCCTCGGACAGGTTTTATGGCTACACCTTC
NA	TRBJ2-7	13	NA	TRBV30	CAWSVEASYEQYF	TGTGCCTGGAGTGTAGAGGCTTCCTACGAGCAGTACTTC
NA	TRBJ2-1	13	NA	TRBV7-2	CASTTSGTNEQFF	TGTGCCAGCACCACCTCGGGGACAAATGAGCAGTTCTTC
once	TRBJ2-1	19	TRBD2	TRBV11-2	CASSLRLAGGSSSYNEQFF	TGTGCCAGCAGCTTGAGACTAGCGGGGGGCTCTAGCTCCTACAATGAGCAGTTCTTC
NA	TRBJ1-5	13	NA	TRBV10-3	CATTPGLGQPQHF	TGTGCCACCACACCAGGACTGGGGCAGCCCCAGCATTTT
NA	TRBJ2-3	14	TRBD1	TRBV19	CASSPTGGTDTQYF	TGTGCCAGTAGTCCTACAGGGGGCACAGATACGCAGTATTTT
NA	TRBJ2-3	14	TRBD2	TRBV15	CATRSSGSTDTQYF	TGTGCCACCAGATCTAGCGGAAGCACAGATACGCAGTATTTT
NA	TRBJ2-7	15	TRBD1	TRBV30	CAWSHLGTAAYEQYF	TGTGCCTGGAGTCATCTCGGGACAGCGGCCTACGAGCAGTACTTC
NA	TRBJ2-2	16	TRBD2	TRBV4-2	CASSQVAGGRTGELFF	TGTGCCAGCAGCCAGGTAGCGGGGGGTCGGACCGGGGAGCTGTTTTTT
few	TRBJ2-4	16	NA	TRBV5-1	CASRPTESLAKNIQYF	TGCGCCAGCAGGCCGACAGAGTCTCTAGCCAAAAACATTCAGTACTTC